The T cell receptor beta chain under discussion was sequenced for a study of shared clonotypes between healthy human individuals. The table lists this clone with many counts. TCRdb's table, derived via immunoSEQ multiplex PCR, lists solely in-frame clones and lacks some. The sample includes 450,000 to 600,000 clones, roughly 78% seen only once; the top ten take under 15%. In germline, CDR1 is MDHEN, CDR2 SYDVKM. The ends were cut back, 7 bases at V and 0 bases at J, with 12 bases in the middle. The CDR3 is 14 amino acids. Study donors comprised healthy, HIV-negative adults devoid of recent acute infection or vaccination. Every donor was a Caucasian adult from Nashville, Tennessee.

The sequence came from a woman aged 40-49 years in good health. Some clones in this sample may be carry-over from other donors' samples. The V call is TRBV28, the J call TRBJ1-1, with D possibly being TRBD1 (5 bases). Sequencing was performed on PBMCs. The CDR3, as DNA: TGTGCCAGCACCTTACGGGGGGTGAACACTGAAGCTTTCTTT. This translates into CASTLRGVNTEAFF.